Listed below are T cell receptor beta chains from one sample, sequenced in a study of T cell responses to AZD1222 COVID-19 vaccine. Some clones are missing from TCRdb's copy, which holds only in-frame ones; the method was immunoSEQ multiplex PCR. The sample holds about 110,000 clones, roughly 87% seen once. Here the sequenced sample was peripheral blood, taken on day 0 of AZD1222 vaccination. These TCRs come from an adult in good health. Each CDR3 is given with its conserved first and last residue. A D gene is named only where the DNA matches it firmly. A row's size may be missing; if present it is once, few, many or a size class.

V gene	D gene	clone size	J gene	CDR3 DNA	CDR3 protein
TRBV27	.	.	TRBJ2-2	TGTGCCAGCAGTTTCACCGTAGGCACCGGGGAGCTGTTTTTT	CASSFTVGTGELFF
TRBV6-5	TRBD1	.	TRBJ2-7	TGTGCCAGCAGGAGCCCGGACAGGCACTACGAGCAGTACTTC	CASRSPDRHYEQYF
TRBV19	.	once	TRBJ1-2	TGTGCCAGCAATACAGGGTTCGGCGGCTATGGCTACACCTTC	CASNTGFGGYGYTF
TRBV15	.	once	TRBJ1-5	TGTGCCACCAGCAGAGGGGCGGGGAATCCCCAGCATTTT	CATSRGAGNPQHF
TRBV27	TRBD2	.	TRBJ2-2	TGTGCCAGCACAAGACTAGCGTCGAGCTTGGGTGCCGGGGAGCTGTTTTTT	CASTRLASSLGAGELFF
TRBV10-3	TRBD2	.	TRBJ2-3	TGTGCCATCAGCTTGACTAGCGGGGGCCAGCATGGCACAGATACGCAGTATTTT	CAISLTSGGQHGTDTQYF
TRBV4-3	.	.	TRBJ1-5	TGCGCCAGCAGCCAGGACTTGGTAGAGCCCCAGCATTTT	CASSQDLVEPQHF
TRBV6-1	.	few	TRBJ1-5	TGTGCCAGCAGTGAAGGTGGGGGGTGGCAGCCCCAGCATTTT	CASSEGGGWQPQHF
TRBV24-1	.	.	TRBJ2-3	TGTGCCACCAGTGGAGTAGGGGGGGATACGCAGTATTTT	CATSGVGGDTQYF
TRBV15	.	.	TRBJ1-6	TGTGCCACCAGCAGTAGGACTGACAATTCACCCCTCCACTTT	CATSSRTDNSPLHF
TRBV25-1	.	.	TRBJ1-2	TGTGCCAGCAGTGAATACGGGGAAGGAGATGGCTACACCTTC	CASSEYGEGDGYTF
TRBV18	.	.	TRBJ2-7	TGTGCCAGCTCACCAAAGACACGCCGATTCTACGAGCAGTACTTC	CASSPKTRRFYEQYF
TRBV15	.	.	TRBJ1-2	TGTGCCACCAGATCACAGGCGTCTACAAACTATGGCTACACCTTC	CATRSQASTNYGYTF
TRBV5-1	.	.	TRBJ1-3	TGCGCCAGCAGCTCCGCAGTGCCAACTGGAAACACCATATATTTT	CASSSAVPTGNTIYF
TRBV3-1/TRBV3-2	.	.	TRBJ1-5	TGTGCCAGCAGCCAAAGAGGAGTTAGCAATCAGCCCCAGCATTTT	CASSQRGVSNQPQHF
TRBV4-1	TRBD2	.	TRBJ2-3	TGCGCCAGCAGCGAGCGGGAGGGAGCAGATACGCAGTATTTT	CASSEREGADTQYF
TRBV19	TRBD1	.	TRBJ2-7	TGTGCCAGTAGTACAGGACAGGGTAGGACCTACGAGCAGTACTTC	CASSTGQGRTYEQYF
TRBV6-5	.	.	TRBJ1-3	TGTGCCAGCAGTTACTCCGGAGGGGGTTCTGGAAACACCATATATTTT	CASSYSGGGSGNTIYF
TRBV19	TRBD1	.	TRBJ2-2	TGTGCCAGTAGTAGGACAGGGGATAGCGGGGAGCTGTTTTTT	CASSRTGDSGELFF
TRBV29-1	TRBD1	.	TRBJ2-7	TGCAGCGTTGAAGACCAGGGGGCTCACTACGAGCAGTACTTC	CSVEDQGAHYEQYF
TRBV7-9	.	.	TRBJ1-2	TGTGCCAGCAGCACGACGGTTGGCAGGGCTAACTATGGCTACACCTTC	CASSTTVGRANYGYTF
TRBV12-3/TRBV12-4	TRBD1	once	TRBJ2-5	TGTGCCAGCAACGGGGACAGACAAGAGACCCAGTACTTC	CASNGDRQETQYF
TRBV7-9	TRBD1	.	TRBJ1-2	TGTGCCAGCAGCCCCTCCGGGACAGGGGATCCTAACTATGGCTACACCTTC	CASSPSGTGDPNYGYTF
TRBV7-2	.	once	TRBJ2-2	TGTGCCAGCAGCTCATACGGGGGGGAGCTGTTTTTT	CASSSYGGELFF
TRBV6-2/TRBV6-3	.	.	TRBJ1-1	TGTGCCAGCAGCCCCGACCAGGGAACTGAAGCTTTCTTT	CASSPDQGTEAFF
TRBV7-8	.	.	TRBJ1-1	TGTGCCAGCAGTTTACAGGGTGGCGGCACTGAAGCTTTCTTT	CASSLQGGGTEAFF
TRBV10-3	.	.	TRBJ1-1	TGTGCCATCGGGAGTAGGAGCGCCACTGAAGCTTTCTTT	CAIGSRSATEAFF
TRBV5-1	TRBD1	once	TRBJ1-4	TGCGCCAGCAGCGGACAGGGGGCTGGAGCTAATGAAAAACTGTTTTTT	CASSGQGAGANEKLFF
TRBV7-2	.	many	TRBJ1-6	TGTGCCAGCAGCTTACGGGAAAAGATTTCACCCCTCCACTTT	CASSLREKISPLHF
TRBV28	.	.	TRBJ1-1	TGTGCCAGCAGTCTTGGCGGGCAAAGGAACACTGAAGCTTTCTTT	CASSLGGQRNTEAFF
TRBV23-1	.	.	TRBJ1-5	TGCGCCCTTTTAGACCAGGAGAAAAATCAGCCCCAGCATTTT	CALLDQEKNQPQHF
TRBV3-1/TRBV3-2	.	.	TRBJ2-7	TGTGCCAGCAGCCAGCCGCCCGGGAGCCTGTTGTACTTC	CASSQPPGSLLYF
TRBV5-1	.	.	TRBJ1-1	TGCGCCAGCAGCTCGTATGGGGGTCGGAACACTGAAGCTTTCTTT	CASSSYGGRNTEAFF
TRBV7-6	.	.	TRBJ1-3	TGTGCCAGCAGCCCAATGGCAGGAGGACTGAGCTCTGGAAACACCATATATTTT	CASSPMAGGLSSGNTIYF
TRBV3-1/TRBV3-2	.	.	TRBJ1-2	TGTGCCAGCAGCCAGGGTTACGCCTACACCTTC	CASSQGYAYTF
TRBV5-5	TRBD1	.	TRBJ2-2	TGTGCCAGCAGCTTAGGGGCAGGGGGTTTATCCGGGGAGCTGTTTTTT	CASSLGAGGLSGELFF
TRBV7-8	TRBD1	.	TRBJ1-1	TGTGCCAGCAGCTTTAACAGGGGGCTGGACACTGAAGCTTTCTTT	CASSFNRGLDTEAFF
TRBV2	.	.	TRBJ2-7	TGTGCCAGCAGTGTCGGCTACGAGCAGTACTTC	CASSVGYEQYF
TRBV3-1/TRBV3-2	TRBD1	.	TRBJ1-2	TGTGCCAGCAGCCAAGATAGGGACAGGGTATTTTATGGCTACACCTTC	CASSQDRDRVFYGYTF
TRBV6-5	.	.	TRBJ2-7	TGTGCCAGCACTCCCGGGATATCTCTAGGCGAGCAGTACTTC	CASTPGISLGEQYF
TRBV4-3	TRBD1	.	TRBJ1-3	TGCGCCAGCAGTTACTCAGGGGGCGAGGCTGGAAACACCATATATTTT	CASSYSGGEAGNTIYF
TRBV11-2	TRBD1	.	TRBJ1-1	TGTGCCAGCAAAGCACAGGGGGCGGGGAACACTGAAGCTTTCTTT	CASKAQGAGNTEAFF
TRBV29-1	TRBD1	.	TRBJ1-4	TGCAGCGTTGCGGGACAGCTTAATGAAAAACTGTTTTTT	CSVAGQLNEKLFF
TRBV13	TRBD2	.	TRBJ2-7	TGTGCCAGCAGGACTAGCGGATACGAGCAGTACTTC	CASRTSGYEQYF
TRBV5-5	TRBD1	.	TRBJ1-2	TGTGCCAGCAGCTCTACCTTGGTCGACAGGGTAAAAAACTATGGCTACACCTTC	CASSSTLVDRVKNYGYTF
TRBV20-1	.	.	TRBJ2-3	TGCAGTGCTAGTCGAGATTACGACCTCGCAGATACGCAGTATTTT	CSASRDYDLADTQYF
TRBV18	.	.	TRBJ1-1	TGTGCCAGCTCACCACAGGGTAGGAGAGAAGCTTTCTTT	CASSPQGRREAFF
TRBV4-1	.	.	TRBJ1-4	TGCGCCAGCAGCCGCCTAACGGGGGCTTCTAATGAAAAACTGTTTTTT	CASSRLTGASNEKLFF
TRBV6-5	TRBD1	.	TRBJ2-1	TGTGCCAGCAGTTACGAGACAGGGGGTCGGGGGCAGTTCTTC	CASSYETGGRGQFF
TRBV5-6	.	.	TRBJ1-1	TGTGCCAGCAGCTTGCCGGGACCCGGTGAAGCTTTCTTT	CASSLPGPGEAFF
TRBV24-1	.	once	TRBJ1-5	TGTGCCACCCCCCCCTCCAGCTTCTATAGCAATCAGCCCCAGCATTTT	CATPPSSFYSNQPQHF